These 21 T cell receptor beta chains came from one sample sequenced in a study of identifying expanded T cells in peripheral blood. The assay was immunoSEQ multiplex PCR, and TCRdb's table has in-frame clones only and misses some. The sample includes about 90,000 clones, approximately 86% of them seen just once. What was sequenced was blood. These receptors all stem from a person between 18 and 75 years old in good health.

The chain combines TRBV29-1 with TRBJ1-2, with a tentative D call TRBD1 (5 bases). V was pared by 7 bases and J by 6 bases, with 12 bases between. Germline CDR1 reads SQVTM; CDR2 reads ANQGSEA. The CDR3 extends over 11 amino acids. DNA of the CDR3: TGCAGCGGCGGAGGGGACGATGGCTACACCTTC. It codes for CSGGGDDGYTF.

CDR3 sequence reads: CASGSRTRLRGANVLTF. CDR3 coding DNA: TGTGCTAGTGGTTCTCGGACACGCCTGAGAGGGGCCAACGTCCTGACTTTC. The chain combines TRBV12-5 with TRBJ2-6; D is perhaps TRBD1 (5 bases). The CDR3 has 17 amino acids. V lost 4 bases to trimming and J lost 4 bases, with 17 bases between them. Germline-derived CDR1 and CDR2 are LGHNT and FRNRAP.

The V call is TRBV6-1, the J call TRBJ1-1; D remains unclear. V lost 6 bases, J lost 5 bases, and 13 bases lay in between. Germline-derived CDR1 and CDR2 are MNHNS and SASEGT. The CDR3 spans 13 residues. The CDR3 reads CASRTLRWTEAFF. The CDR3 DNA reads TGTGCCAGCAGGACACTACGGTGGACTGAAGCTTTCTTT.

The chain is built from TRBV7-2 and TRBJ1-2; tentative D call: TRBD1 (5 bases). The CDR3 sequence is 15 residues long. V lost 1 base and J lost 4, with 13 bases in between. Germline V CDR1 and CDR2: SGHTA, FQGNSA. In nucleotides, the CDR3 is TGTGCCAGCAGCTTAGGGGCCCCGGGGCTCTATGGCTACACCTTC. As protein: CASSLGAPGLYGYTF.

V gene TRBV5-1 combines with J gene TRBJ2-3; possibly TRBD1 for D (5 bases). V was pared by 2 bases and J by 1 base, with 23 bases between. Germline CDR1 reads SGHRS; CDR2 reads YFSETQ. This CDR3 contains 19 residues. The CDR3 DNA reads as TGCGCCAGCAGCTTACCCGACAGAAAGTCCAACCTTCGCACAGATACGCAGTATTTT. Translation: CASSLPDRKSNLRTDTQYF. Drawing the rest from reference TRBV5-1 and TRBJ2-3, the complete variable domain is KAGVTQTPRYLIKTRGQQVTLSCSPISGHRSVSWYQQTPGQGLQFLFEYFSETQRNKGNFPGRFSGRQFSNSRSEMNVSTLELGDSALYLCASSLPDRKSNLRTDTQYFGPGTRLTVL.

The CDR3 reads CASSPGGPGNEQFF. The DNA for the CDR3 is TGTGCCAGTAGTCCGGGGGGGCCGGGCAATGAGCAGTTCTTC. V is TRBV19 and J is TRBJ2-1; 8 nucleotides line up with TRBD2. Trimming removed 5 bases from V and 6 bases from J; junction bases left unmatched: 6. Germline V gene sequence: CDR1 LNHDA, CDR2 SQIVND (reference sequence). The CDR3 covers 14 residues. Looking up the rest from reference TRBV19 and TRBJ2-1 gives the full variable domain: DGGITQSPKYLFRKEGQNVTLSCEQNLNHDAMYWYRQDPGQGLRLIYYSQIVNDFQKGDIAEGYSVSREKKESFPLTVTSAQKNPTAFYLCASSPGGPGNEQFFGPGTRLTVL.

V usage is TRBV5-1 and J usage is TRBJ2-7; no definite D call. Germline CDR1 and CDR2: SGHRS and YFSETQ. The CDR3 contains 15 residues. V was cut by 1 base and J by 2 bases, with 13 bases left in between. The DNA of the CDR3 is TGCGCCAGCAGCTTGCCGAAGACAAATACCTACGAGCAGTACTTC. Its translation: CASSLPKTNTYEQYF.

The chain employs TRBV7-3 and TRBJ2-2, with D maybe TRBD1 (6 bases). The germline V and J ends were trimmed by 5 bases and 4 bases, with 23 bases remaining between them. The CDR3 runs to 18 residues. Germline V gene lookup returns CDR1 SGHTA and CDR2 FQGTGA. The CDR3 sequence is CASSPPQVGRGGTGELFF. The CDR3 coding sequence is TGTGCCAGCAGCCCGCCTCAGGTGGGCAGGGGTGGCACCGGGGAGCTGTTTTTT.

The gene calls are TRBV7-9 and TRBJ1-1; D is unclear. The CDR3 spans 15 residues. Germline values: CDR1 SEHNR, CDR2 FQNEAQ (reference sequence). V was clipped by 3 bases and J by 5 bases, with 16 bases between them. CDR3 nucleotide sequence: TGTGCCAGCAGCTTGGGGTTTGTGGGTACAACTGAAGCTTTCTTT. Translation: CASSLGFVGTTEAFF.

The V call is TRBV7-7, the J call TRBJ2-3; D is uncertain. Trimming took 2 bases from V and 2 from J, leaving 14 bases between them. The CDR3 sequence is 16 residues long. Looked up from germline, CDR1 is SSHAT and CDR2 is FNYEAQ (reference sequence). The CDR3 region has the DNA TGTGCCAGCAGCTTAAACCCTAGTGGTGTCACAGATACGCAGTATTTT. This gives the protein CASSLNPSGVTDTQYF.

This clone has only one observation. The chain carries TRBV7-9 and TRBJ1-1; possibly TRBD1 for D (5 bases). In germline, CDR1 is SEHNR, CDR2 FQNEAQ (reference sequence). CDR3 size: 16 residues. The V and J ends lost 5 bases and 4 bases respectively, with 20 bases between them. The CDR3 sequence: CASSPLAPGGGTEAFF. CDR3 sequence (DNA): TGTGCCAGCAGCCCCCTAGCCCCCGGGGGGGGCACTGAAGCTTTCTTT.

This chain joins TRBV27 and TRBJ1-2; D is uncertain. CDR3 length: 16 residues. CDR1 is MNHEY, CDR2 SMNVEV, per germline (reference sequence). Trimming cost V 4 bases and J 6 bases, with 21 bases left between them. The CDR3 is CASSSRRNRERHGYTF. CDR3 bases: TGTGCCAGCAGTTCACGACGGAACAGAGAGCGCCATGGCTACACCTTC.

The CDR3 reads CASSEFGSSGYTDTQYF. CDR3 bases: TGTGCCAGCAGTGAATTCGGCTCTAGCGGATACACAGATACGCAGTATTTT. The chain uses TRBV6-1 and TRBJ2-3, with 7 bases aligning to TRBD2. V lost 2 bases to trimming and J lost 2 bases; unmatched junction nucleotides: 10. Germline CDR1 is MNHNS and CDR2 is SASEGT. The CDR3 length is 17 residues.

The chain carries TRBV19 and TRBJ2-7; TRBD1 or TRBD2 may be the D gene (5 bases each). The CDR3 is 14 residues long. Trimming removed 9 bases at V and 0 bases at J, with 15 bases between. Germline CDR1 and CDR2: LNHDA and SQIVND (reference sequence). Written as DNA, the CDR3 is TGTGCCAGAAACTATAAGGGGAGCTCCTACGAGCAGTACTTC. It specifies CARNYKGSSYEQYF.

This clone was counted a single time. This chain joins TRBV2 and TRBJ1-1; 9 bases align to TRBD1. There are 13 residues in the CDR3. V trimming: 6 bases; J trimming: 4 bases; junction bases outside the gene matches: 3. CDR1 and CDR2 (germline): SNHLY, FYNNEI. In DNA form, the CDR3 reads TGTGCCAGCAGCAACAGGGGGCCCACTGAAGCTTTCTTT. Its translation is CASSNRGPTEAFF.

This sequence joins TRBV15 and TRBJ1-3; the match to TRBD1 covers 8 bases. The CDR3 has 16 residues. Germline lookup yields CDR1 LNHNV and CDR2 YYDKDF (reference sequence). V was pared by 3 bases and J by 0 bases, with 4 bases of the junction left unmatched. The CDR3 DNA follows: TGTGCCACCAGCAGGGGACAGGTGTACTCTGGAAACACCATATATTTT. As protein: CATSRGQVYSGNTIYF.

The rearrangement joins TRBV5-6 to TRBJ1-1; tentatively, D is TRBD1 (5 bases). The V and J ends lost 1 base and 8 bases respectively, with 15 bases between them. The CDR3 extends over 14 amino acids. Germline values: CDR1 SGHDT, CDR2 YYEEEE. The CDR3 DNA sequence: TGTGCCAGCAGCTTGCCCCGTACAAGGGGAGAAGCTTTCTTT. Residues: CASSLPRTRGEAFF. The full variable domain, its missing parts supplied by reference TRBV5-6 and TRBJ1-1, is DAGVTQSPTHLIKTRGQQVTLRCSPKSGHDTVSWYQQALGQGPQFIFQYYEEEERQRGNFPDRFSGHQFPNYSSELNVNALLLGDSALYLCASSLPRTRGEAFFGQGTRLTVV.

This chain joins TRBV7-9 and TRBJ2-6; tentative D call: TRBD1 (5 bases). CDR3 size: 16 residues. Trimming took 4 bases from V and 5 from J, leaving 15 bases between them. The germline V gene encodes CDR1 SEHNR and CDR2 FQNEAQ (reference sequence). The CDR3 protein is CASSSSGAGRANVLTF. CDR3 in DNA: TGTGCCAGCAGCTCTTCTGGGGCAGGGAGGGCCAACGTCCTGACTTTC.

The chain uses TRBV30 and TRBJ1-2, with a tentative D call TRBD1 (6 bases). Germline V lookup: CDR1 GTSNPN, CDR2 SVGIG (reference sequence). The CDR3 covers 13 residues. With 4 bases removed from V and 6 bases from J, the gap between germline ends came to 15 bases. The CDR3 protein is CAWTRGWGDGYTF. In nucleotides, the CDR3 is TGTGCCTGGACCAGGGGATGGGGCGATGGCTACACCTTC.

The chain links TRBV5-6 to TRBJ1-4; TRBD1 agrees at 10 bases. The germline V gene encodes CDR1 SGHDT and CDR2 YYEEEE. Germline trimming cut 0 bases from V and 3 bases from J; bases unmatched to any gene: 5. The CDR3 is made up of 17 amino acids. This CDR3 reads CASSLGQGASANEKLFF. As DNA, the CDR3 is TGTGCCAGCAGCTTGGGACAGGGGGCTTCGGCTAATGAAAAACTGTTTTTT. Drawing the rest from reference TRBV5-6 and TRBJ1-4, the complete variable domain is DAGVTQSPTHLIKTRGQQVTLRCSPKSGHDTVSWYQQALGQGPQFIFQYYEEEERQRGNFPDRFSGHQFPNYSSELNVNALLLGDSALYLCASSLGQGASANEKLFFGSGTQLSVL.

This chain uses TRBV29-1 with TRBJ1-1; 9 nucleotides match TRBD1. The CDR3 has 13 amino acids. V trimming: 2 bases; J trimming: 6 bases; junction bases outside the gene matches: 4. Germline V lookup: CDR1 SQVTM, CDR2 ANQGSEA. The CDR3 here is CSVERDRESEAFF. CDR3 bases: TGCAGCGTTGAAAGGGACAGGGAATCTGAAGCTTTCTTT. The full variable domain, in which reference TRBV29-1 and TRBJ1-1 provide the parts outside the CDR3, is SAVISQKPSRDICQRGTSLTIQCQVDSQVTMMFWYRQQPGQSLTLIATANQGSEATYESGFVIDKFPISRPNLTFSTLTVSNMSPEDSSIYLCSVERDRESEAFFGQGTRLTVV.